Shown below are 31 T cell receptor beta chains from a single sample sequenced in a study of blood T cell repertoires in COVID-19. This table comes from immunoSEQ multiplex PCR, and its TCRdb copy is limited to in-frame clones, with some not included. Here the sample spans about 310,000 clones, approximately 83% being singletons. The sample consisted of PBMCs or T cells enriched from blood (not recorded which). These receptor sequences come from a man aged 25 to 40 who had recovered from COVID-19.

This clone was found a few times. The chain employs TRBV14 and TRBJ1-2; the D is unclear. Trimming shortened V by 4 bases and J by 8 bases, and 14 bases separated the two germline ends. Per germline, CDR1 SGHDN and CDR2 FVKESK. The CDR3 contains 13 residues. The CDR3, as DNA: TGTGCCAGCAGCCGAGGGAGGAGGGTAGGCTACACCTTC. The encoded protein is CASSRGRRVGYTF.

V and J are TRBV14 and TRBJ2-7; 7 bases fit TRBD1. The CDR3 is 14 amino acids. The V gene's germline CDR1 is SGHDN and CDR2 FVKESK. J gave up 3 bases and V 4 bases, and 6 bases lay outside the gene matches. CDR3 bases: TGTGCCAGCAGCCCCTGGGACAGCCGCTACGAGCAGTACTTC. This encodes CASSPWDSRYEQYF. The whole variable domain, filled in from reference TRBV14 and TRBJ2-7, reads EAGVTQFPSHSVIEKGQTVTLRCDPISGHDNLYWYRRVMGKEIKFLLHFVKESKQDESGMPNNRFLAERTGGTYSTLKVQPAELEDSGVYFCASSPWDSRYEQYFGPGTRLTVT.

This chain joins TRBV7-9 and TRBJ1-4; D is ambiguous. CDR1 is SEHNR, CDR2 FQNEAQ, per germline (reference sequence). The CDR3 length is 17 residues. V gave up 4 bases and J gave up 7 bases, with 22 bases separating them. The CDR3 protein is CASSSPSEGSLGEKLFF. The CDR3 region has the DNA TGTGCCAGCAGCTCCCCCTCGGAGGGATCTTTAGGTGAAAAACTGTTTTTT.

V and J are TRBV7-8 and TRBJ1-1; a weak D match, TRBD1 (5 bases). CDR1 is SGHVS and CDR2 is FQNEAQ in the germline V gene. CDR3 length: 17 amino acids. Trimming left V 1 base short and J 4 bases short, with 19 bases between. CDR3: CASSLDGRFDTGTEAFF. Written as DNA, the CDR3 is TGTGCCAGCAGCTTAGATGGTCGTTTCGATACAGGCACTGAAGCTTTCTTT.

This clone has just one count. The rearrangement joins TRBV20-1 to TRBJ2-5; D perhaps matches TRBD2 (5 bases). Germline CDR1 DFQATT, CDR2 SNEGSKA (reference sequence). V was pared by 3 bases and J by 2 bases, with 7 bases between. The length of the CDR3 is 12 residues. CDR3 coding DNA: TGCAGTGCTAGTTCGGGGCAAGAGACCCAGTACTTC. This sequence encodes CSASSGQETQYF.

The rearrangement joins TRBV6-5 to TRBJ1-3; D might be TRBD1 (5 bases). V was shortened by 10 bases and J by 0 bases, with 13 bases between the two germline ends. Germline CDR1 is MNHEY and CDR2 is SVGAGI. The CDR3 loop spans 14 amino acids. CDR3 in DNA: TGTGCCACCCTCGACAGCACCTCTGGAAACACCATATATTTT. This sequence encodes CATLDSTSGNTIYF.

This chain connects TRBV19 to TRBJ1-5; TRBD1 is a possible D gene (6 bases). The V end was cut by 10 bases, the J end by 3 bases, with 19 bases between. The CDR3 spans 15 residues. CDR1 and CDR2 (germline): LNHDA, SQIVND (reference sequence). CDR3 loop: CATGVIAGANQPQHF. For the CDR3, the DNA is TGTGCCACCGGAGTTATCGCAGGGGCCAATCAGCCCCAGCATTTT.

The CDR3 nucleotides read TGTGCCAGCAGCGCCCCCCAAGGACAAATCTCTGGGGCCAACGTCCTGACTTTC. It codes for CASSAPQGQISGANVLTF. J is TRBJ2-6 and V is TRBV9; perhaps TRBD1 as D (5 bases). From germline, CDR1 is SGDLS and CDR2 YYNGEE. V was trimmed by 3 bases and J by 0 bases, leaving 16 bases between them. The CDR3 runs to 18 residues. The full variable domain, in which reference TRBV9 and TRBJ2-6 provide the parts outside the CDR3, is DSGVTQTPKHLITATGQRVTLRCSPRSGDLSVYWYQQSLDQGLQFLIQYYNGEERAKGNILERFSAQQFPDLHSELNLSSLELGDSALYFCASSAPQGQISGANVLTFGAGSRLTVL.

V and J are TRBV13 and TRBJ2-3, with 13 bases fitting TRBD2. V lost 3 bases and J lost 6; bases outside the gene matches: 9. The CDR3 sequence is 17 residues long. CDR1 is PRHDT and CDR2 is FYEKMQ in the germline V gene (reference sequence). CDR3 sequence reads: CASSFTTTSGGSDTQYF. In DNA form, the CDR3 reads TGTGCCAGCAGCTTCACCACGACTAGCGGGGGGTCGGATACGCAGTATTTT.

The CDR3 protein is CASSSQGLTAKNIQYF. DNA of the CDR3: TGTGCCAGCAGCTCACAGGGATTGACGGCCAAAAACATTCAGTACTTC. The chain carries TRBV7-2 and TRBJ2-4, with a weak D call TRBD1 (6 bases). The CDR3 length is 16 residues. Trimming shortened V by 4 bases and J by 1 base, and 14 bases separated the two germline ends. From germline, CDR1 is SGHTA and CDR2 FQGNSA.

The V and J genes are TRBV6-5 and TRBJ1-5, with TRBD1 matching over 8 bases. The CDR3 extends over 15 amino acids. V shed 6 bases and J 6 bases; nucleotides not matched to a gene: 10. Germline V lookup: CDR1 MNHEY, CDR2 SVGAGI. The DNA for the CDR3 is TGTGCCAGCAGGGGAGGACAGGGATATGGTCAGCCCCAGCATTTT. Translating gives CASRGGQGYGQPQHF.

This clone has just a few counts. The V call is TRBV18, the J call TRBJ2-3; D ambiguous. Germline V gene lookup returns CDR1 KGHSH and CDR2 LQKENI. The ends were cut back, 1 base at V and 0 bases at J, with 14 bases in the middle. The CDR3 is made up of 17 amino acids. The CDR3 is CASSPRFDGSSTDTQYF. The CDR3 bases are TGTGCCAGCTCACCACGATTCGACGGGTCTAGCACAGATACGCAGTATTTT.

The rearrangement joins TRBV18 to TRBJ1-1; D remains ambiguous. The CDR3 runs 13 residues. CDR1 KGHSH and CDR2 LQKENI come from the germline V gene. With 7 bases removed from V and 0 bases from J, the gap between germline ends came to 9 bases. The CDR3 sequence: CASLTQLNTEAFF. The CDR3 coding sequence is TGTGCCAGCTTAACACAGTTGAACACTGAAGCTTTCTTT. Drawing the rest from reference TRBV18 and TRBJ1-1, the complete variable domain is NAGVMQNPRHLVRRRGQEARLRCSPMKGHSHVYWYRQLPEEGLKFMVYLQKENIIDESGMPKERFSAEFPKEGPSILRIQQVVRGDSAAYFCASLTQLNTEAFFGQGTRLTVV.

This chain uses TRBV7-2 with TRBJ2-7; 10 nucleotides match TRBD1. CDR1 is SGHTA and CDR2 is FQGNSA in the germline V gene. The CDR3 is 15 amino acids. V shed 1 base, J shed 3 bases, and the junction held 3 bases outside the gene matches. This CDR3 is CASSLETGGGYEQYF. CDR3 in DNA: TGTGCCAGCAGCTTAGAGACAGGGGGCGGCTACGAGCAGTACTTC.

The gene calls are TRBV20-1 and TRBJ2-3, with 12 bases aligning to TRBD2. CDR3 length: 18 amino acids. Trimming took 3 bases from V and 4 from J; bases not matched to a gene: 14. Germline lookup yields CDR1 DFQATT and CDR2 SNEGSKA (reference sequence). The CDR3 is CSASSLAGGPSISDTQYF. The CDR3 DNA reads TGCAGTGCTAGTAGCCTAGCGGGGGGGCCGTCTATATCAGATACGCAGTATTTT.

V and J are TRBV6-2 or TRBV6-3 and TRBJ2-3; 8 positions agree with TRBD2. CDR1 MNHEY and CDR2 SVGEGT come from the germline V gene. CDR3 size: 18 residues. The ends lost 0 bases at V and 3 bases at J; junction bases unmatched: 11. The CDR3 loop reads CASSYSSISGAPTDTQYF. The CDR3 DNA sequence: TGTGCCAGCAGTTACTCCTCCATTAGCGGGGCCCCGACAGATACGCAGTATTTT.

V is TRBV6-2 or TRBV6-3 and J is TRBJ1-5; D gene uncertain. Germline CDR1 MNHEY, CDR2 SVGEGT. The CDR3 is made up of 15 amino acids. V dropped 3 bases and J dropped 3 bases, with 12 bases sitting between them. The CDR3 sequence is CASSYSRLYNQPQHF. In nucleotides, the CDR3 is TGTGCCAGCAGTTATAGCAGACTCTACAATCAGCCCCAGCATTTT.

CDR3 amino acids: CASSVGPTGSGNTIYF. The CDR3 bases are TGTGCCAGCAGCGTAGGCCCAACAGGCTCTGGAAACACCATATATTTT. The chain is built from TRBV9 and TRBJ1-3, with D tentatively TRBD1 (5 bases). This CDR3 spans 16 amino acids. Germline values: CDR1 SGDLS, CDR2 YYNGEE. The V end lost 0 bases, the J end lost 0 bases, and 10 bases lay between the germline ends.

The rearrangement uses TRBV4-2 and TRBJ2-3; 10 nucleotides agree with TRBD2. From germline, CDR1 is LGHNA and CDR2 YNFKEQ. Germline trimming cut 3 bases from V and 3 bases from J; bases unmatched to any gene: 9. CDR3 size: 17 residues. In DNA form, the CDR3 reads TGTGCCAGCAGCCACGACAAGCGGGGGGGCCCGACAGATACGCAGTATTTT. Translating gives CASSHDKRGGPTDTQYF.

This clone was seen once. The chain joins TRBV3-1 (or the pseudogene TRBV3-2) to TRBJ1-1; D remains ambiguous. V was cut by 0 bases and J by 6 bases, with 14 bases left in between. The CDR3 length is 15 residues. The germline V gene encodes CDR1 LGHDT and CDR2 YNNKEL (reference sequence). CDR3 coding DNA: TGTGCCAGCAGCCAAGACCGACATTGGAGGCCTGAAGCTTTCTTT. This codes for CASSQDRHWRPEAFF.

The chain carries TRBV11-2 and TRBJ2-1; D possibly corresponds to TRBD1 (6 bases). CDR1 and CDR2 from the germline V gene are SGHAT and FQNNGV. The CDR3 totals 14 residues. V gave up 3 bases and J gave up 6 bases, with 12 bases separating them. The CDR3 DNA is TGTGCCAGCAGCTTCGCCCTAGGGGGCAATGAGCAGTTCTTC. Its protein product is CASSFALGGNEQFF.

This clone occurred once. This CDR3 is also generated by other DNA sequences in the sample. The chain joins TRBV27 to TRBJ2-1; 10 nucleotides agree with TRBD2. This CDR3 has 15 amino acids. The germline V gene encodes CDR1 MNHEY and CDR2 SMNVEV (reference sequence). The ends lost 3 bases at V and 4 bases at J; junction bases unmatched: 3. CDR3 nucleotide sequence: TGTGCCAGCAGTTTTTCTAGCGGGGGATACAATGAGCAGTTCTTC. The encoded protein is CASSFSSGGYNEQFF.

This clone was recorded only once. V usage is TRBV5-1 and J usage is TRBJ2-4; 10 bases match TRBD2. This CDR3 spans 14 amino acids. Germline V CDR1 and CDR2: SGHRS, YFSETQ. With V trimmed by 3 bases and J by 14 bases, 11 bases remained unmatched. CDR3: CASSSEIAGGVKYF. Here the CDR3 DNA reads TGCGCCAGCAGCTCAGAGATAGCGGGGGGCGTAAAGTACTTC.

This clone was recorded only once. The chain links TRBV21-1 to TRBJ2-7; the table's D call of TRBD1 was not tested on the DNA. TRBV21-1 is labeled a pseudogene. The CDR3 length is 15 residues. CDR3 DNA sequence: TGTGCCAGCAGTTTGACGACAGGGTGTATCTACGAGCAGTACTTC. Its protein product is CASSLTTGCIYEQYF.

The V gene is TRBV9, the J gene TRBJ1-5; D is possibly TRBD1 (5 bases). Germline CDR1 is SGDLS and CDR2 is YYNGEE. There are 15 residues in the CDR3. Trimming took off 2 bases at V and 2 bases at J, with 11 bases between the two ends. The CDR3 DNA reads TGTGCCAGCAGCGTCGATGGGGCAGGCAATCAGCCCCAGCATTTT. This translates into CASSVDGAGNQPQHF.

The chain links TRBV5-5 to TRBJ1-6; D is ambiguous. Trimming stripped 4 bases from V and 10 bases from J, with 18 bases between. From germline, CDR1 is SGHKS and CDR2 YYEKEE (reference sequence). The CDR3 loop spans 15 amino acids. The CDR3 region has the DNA TGTGCCAGCAGCCGGGTTGCGGAAAGTGTGTCACCCCTCCACTTT. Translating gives CASSRVAESVSPLHF.

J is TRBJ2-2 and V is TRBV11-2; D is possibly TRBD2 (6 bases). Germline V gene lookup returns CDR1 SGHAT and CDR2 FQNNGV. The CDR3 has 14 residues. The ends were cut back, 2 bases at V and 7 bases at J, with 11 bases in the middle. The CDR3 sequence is CASSLRQGGGELFF. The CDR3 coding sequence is TGTGCCAGCAGCTTACGCCAGGGAGGCGGGGAGCTGTTTTTT.

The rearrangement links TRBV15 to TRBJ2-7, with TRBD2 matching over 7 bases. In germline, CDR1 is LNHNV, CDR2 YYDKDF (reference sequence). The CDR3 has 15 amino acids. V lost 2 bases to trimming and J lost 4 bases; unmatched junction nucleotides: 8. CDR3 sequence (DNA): TGTGCCACCAGCAGACCCTCAGCGGGGCCATACGAGCAGTACTTC. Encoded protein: CATSRPSAGPYEQYF.

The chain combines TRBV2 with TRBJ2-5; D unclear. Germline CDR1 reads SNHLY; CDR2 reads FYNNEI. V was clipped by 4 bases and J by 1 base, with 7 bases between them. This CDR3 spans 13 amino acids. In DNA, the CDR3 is TGTGCCAGCAGTGGAACGGGCCAAGAGACCCAGTACTTC. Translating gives CASSGTGQETQYF.

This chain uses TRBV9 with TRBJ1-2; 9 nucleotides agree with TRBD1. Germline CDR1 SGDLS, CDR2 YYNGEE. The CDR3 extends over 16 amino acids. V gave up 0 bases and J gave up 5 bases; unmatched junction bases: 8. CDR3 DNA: TGTGCCAGCAGCGTAGGCAATACAGGGGGCGCGTATGGCTACACCTTC. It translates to CASSVGNTGGAYGYTF.

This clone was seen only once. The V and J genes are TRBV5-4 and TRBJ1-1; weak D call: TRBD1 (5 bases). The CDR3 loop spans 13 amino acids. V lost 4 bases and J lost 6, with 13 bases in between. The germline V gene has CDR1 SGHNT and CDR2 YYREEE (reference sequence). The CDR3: CASSPQGYPEAFF. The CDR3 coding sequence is TGTGCCAGCAGCCCTCAGGGTTATCCTGAAGCTTTCTTT.